The 20 T cell receptor beta chains below all came from one sample that was sequenced in a study of shared clonotypes between healthy human individuals. Clones were read by immunoSEQ multiplex PCR, and TCRdb kept only the in-frame ones, dropping some. Found here are about 2.3 million clones, approximately 93% of them singletons; the top ten hold about 0.41%. Sequencing used naive CD4+ T cells from PBMCs. Documented subset: CD45RA+ positively selected. These receptors were taken from a young man in good health. Some clones in this sample may be carry-over from other donors' samples.

The chain is built from TRBV28 and TRBJ2-7, with 7 bases matching TRBD2. Looked up from germline, CDR1 is MDHEN and CDR2 is SYDVKM. The length of the CDR3 is 14 residues. Trimming at V came to 7 bases and at J to 6 bases, leaving 12 bases not matched to a gene. CDR3 sequence reads: CASTRRASGSEQYF. The CDR3, as DNA: TGTGCCAGCACCAGGAGGGCTAGCGGTAGCGAGCAGTACTTC.

The chain couples TRBV11-2 to TRBJ1-2, with D tentatively TRBD1 (6 bases). The germline V gene has CDR1 SGHAT and CDR2 FQNNGV. V shed 4 bases and J shed 5 bases, with 11 bases lying between them. This CDR3 comprises 13 residues. CDR3 residues: CASSSGHQYGYTF. CDR3 coding DNA: TGTGCCAGCAGCTCGGGACACCAGTATGGCTACACCTTC.

Concerning this clone itself: This sample also contains other DNA sequences that code for the same CDR3. The V gene is TRBV5-1, the J gene TRBJ1-1; a weak D match, TRBD1 (5 bases). Germline loops: CDR1 SGHRS, CDR2 YFSETQ. This CDR3 has 13 amino acids. The germline V and J ends were trimmed by 6 bases and 0 bases, with 9 bases remaining between them. Here the CDR3 DNA reads TGCGCCAGCACAGGGACGGTGAACACTGAAGCTTTCTTT. This encodes CASTGTVNTEAFF. The whole variable domain, remainder taken from reference TRBV5-1 and TRBJ1-1, is KAGVTQTPRYLIKTRGQQVTLSCSPISGHRSVSWYQQTPGQGLQFLFEYFSETQRNKGNFPGRFSGRQFSNSRSEMNVSTLELGDSALYLCASTGTVNTEAFFGQGTRLTVV.

The chain recombines TRBV6-5 with TRBJ2-1; D is possibly TRBD2 (7 bases). Germline CDR1 is MNHEY and CDR2 is SVGAGI. The CDR3 loop spans 13 amino acids. Trimming left V 4 bases short and J 10 bases short, with 14 bases between. This chain's CDR3 is CASSSGWGGEQFF. The CDR3 coding sequence is TGTGCCAGCAGTTCTGGGTGGGGGGGCGAGCAGTTCTTC.

This clone was seen a single time. V usage is TRBV5-1 and J usage is TRBJ1-5; D unresolved. Germline CDR1 is SGHRS and CDR2 is YFSETQ. Trimming left V 1 base short and J 2 bases short, with 13 bases between. CDR3 size: 16 residues. The CDR3 protein is CASSLTASVGNQPQHF. DNA of the CDR3: TGCGCCAGCAGCTTGACTGCCTCAGTAGGCAATCAGCCCCAGCATTTT.

The V gene is TRBV29-1, the J gene TRBJ2-5; 12 bases map to TRBD2. The CDR3 length is 13 residues. V was clipped by 7 bases and J by 5 bases; unmatched bases: 5. Germline V CDR1 and CDR2: SQVTM, ANQGSEA. The CDR3 DNA follows: TGCAGCGCTAGCGGGAGGGCCGTGGAGACCCAGTACTTC. Its translation: CSASGRAVETQYF. The full variable domain, in which reference TRBV29-1 and TRBJ2-5 provide the parts outside the CDR3, is SAVISQKPSRDICQRGTSLTIQCQVDSQVTMMFWYRQQPGQSLTLIATANQGSEATYESGFVIDKFPISRPNLTFSTLTVSNMSPEDSSIYLCSASGRAVETQYFGPGTRLLVL.

The CDR3 bases are TGTGCCAGCAGCTCCATTCTGGGGGACTACACCGGGGAGCTGTTTTTT. This sequence encodes CASSSILGDYTGELFF. V usage is TRBV11-2 and J usage is TRBJ2-2, with a tentative D call TRBD2 (6 bases). The germline V gene has CDR1 SGHAT and CDR2 FQNNGV. With 4 bases removed from V and 3 bases from J, the gap between germline ends came to 15 bases. The CDR3 contains 16 residues.

Only one count was recorded for this clone. The chain has TRBV6-1 and TRBJ2-7; tentative D call: TRBD2 (6 bases). Deletions cut 1 base from V and 0 bases from J, with 10 bases between. Germline loops: CDR1 MNHNS, CDR2 SASEGT. This CDR3 is built from 15 residues. The CDR3 nucleotides are TGTGCCAGCAGTGAAGTTGCGGGGCCCTCCTACGAGCAGTACTTC. As protein: CASSEVAGPSYEQYF.

In its sample, this clone was seen once. The rearrangement links TRBV27 to TRBJ2-3; D unresolved. Trimming removed 7 bases at V and 2 bases at J, with 13 bases between. Germline CDR1 MNHEY, CDR2 SMNVEV (reference sequence). CDR3 size: 14 residues. CDR3 protein: CASKGLDVTDTQYF. The CDR3 bases are TGTGCCAGCAAAGGATTAGATGTCACAGATACGCAGTATTTT.

The V gene is TRBV11-2, the J gene TRBJ2-5; TRBD2 aligns across 16 bases. With 5 bases clipped from V and 1 base from J, the junction kept 4 bases outside the gene matches. Germline CDR1 SGHAT, CDR2 FQNNGV. The CDR3 loop spans 17 amino acids. This CDR3 is CASSLGLAGGPQETQYF. The CDR3 nucleotides are TGTGCCAGCAGCCTGGGACTAGCGGGAGGGCCCCAAGAGACCCAGTACTTC.

This chain links TRBV18 with TRBJ2-7; D assignment may be TRBD1 or TRBD2 (5 bases each). The CDR3 totals 15 residues. Germline V lookup: CDR1 KGHSH, CDR2 LQKENI. Trimming removed 3 bases from V and 2 bases from J, with 14 bases in between. This CDR3 is CASSPRGQTAYEQYF. CDR3 nucleotide sequence: TGTGCCAGCTCACCCCGGGGTCAGACAGCCTACGAGCAGTACTTC.

This clone appeared a few times. The sample carries other DNA sequences with the same CDR3. The V gene is TRBV28, the J gene TRBJ1-4; 9 positions agree with TRBD1. The V gene end was trimmed by 2 bases and the J gene end by 6 bases; junction bases not matched to a gene: 4. This CDR3 spans 15 amino acids. CDR1 MDHEN and CDR2 SYDVKM come from the germline V gene. This CDR3 reads CASSLTGQGDEKLFF. The CDR3 bases are TGTGCCAGCAGTTTAACGGGACAGGGTGATGAAAAACTGTTTTTT. The full variable domain, with the rest looked up from reference TRBV28 and TRBJ1-4, is DVKVTQSSRYLVKRTGEKVFLECVQDMDHENMFWYRQDPGLGLRLIYFSYDVKMKEKGDIPEGYSVSREKKERFSLILESASTNQTSMYLCASSLTGQGDEKLFFGSGTQLSVL.

The rearrangement joins TRBV9 to TRBJ1-5; TRBD1 might be the D (6 bases). The germline CDR1 and CDR2 sequences are SGDLS and YYNGEE. This CDR3 region has 12 residues. Trimming removed 7 bases from V and 4 bases from J, with 9 bases in between. The CDR3 nucleotides read TGTGCCAGCGGGCAGGGGAATCAGCCCCAGCATTTT. This encodes CASGQGNQPQHF.

This CDR3 is CASSLGGSLSYEQYF. CDR3 nucleotide sequence: TGTGCCAGCAGCTTAGGGGGATCCCTTTCCTACGAGCAGTACTTC. The V and J genes are TRBV7-9 and TRBJ2-7; D is uncertain. Germline V gene data show CDR1 as SEHNR and CDR2 as FQNEAQ (reference sequence). The CDR3 loop spans 15 amino acids. V was cut by 1 base and J by 1 base, with 11 bases left in between.

The chain recombines TRBV27 with TRBJ2-6; D may be TRBD1 (6 bases). Per the germline V gene, CDR1 is MNHEY and CDR2 is SMNVEV (reference sequence). The CDR3 has 14 residues. Trimming cost V 6 bases and J 4 bases, with 10 bases left between them. CDR3 DNA: TGTGCCAGCAGCCCAGGGGTCGGGGCCAACGTCCTGACTTTC. Translation gives CASSPGVGANVLTF.

The gene calls are TRBV9 and TRBJ2-3; TRBD1 agrees at 11 bases. Trimming took 4 bases from V and 4 from J; bases not matched to a gene: 5. The CDR3 has 15 amino acids. Germline CDR1 and CDR2: SGDLS and YYNGEE. The CDR3 is CASSIGTGGSDTQYF. In nucleotides, the CDR3 is TGTGCCAGCAGCATCGGGACAGGGGGATCAGATACGCAGTATTTT. Complete variable domain (other parts from reference TRBV9 and TRBJ2-3): DSGVTQTPKHLITATGQRVTLRCSPRSGDLSVYWYQQSLDQGLQFLIQYYNGEERAKGNILERFSAQQFPDLHSELNLSSLELGDSALYFCASSIGTGGSDTQYFGPGTRLTVL.

For this clone: Other DNA sequences within the sample encode an identical CDR3. The genes are TRBV10-3 and TRBJ1-1, with D unclear. The CDR3 is 12 residues long. V lost 2 bases, J lost 2 bases, and 3 bases lay in between. Looked up from germline, CDR1 is ENHRY and CDR2 is SYGVKD. The CDR3 bases are TGTGCCATCAGTGAGAGTAACACTGAAGCTTTCTTT. This sequence encodes CAISESNTEAFF.

The rearrangement uses TRBV18 and TRBJ2-7; D ambiguous. CDR1 is KGHSH, CDR2 LQKENI, per germline. The CDR3 is made up of 14 amino acids. V dropped 8 bases and J dropped 0 bases, with 14 bases sitting between them. The CDR3 loop is CASAAYEASYEQYF. The CDR3 DNA is TGTGCCAGCGCAGCTTATGAGGCCTCCTACGAGCAGTACTTC.

The chain recombines TRBV11-3 with TRBJ2-1; 13 bases map to TRBD2. The V gene's germline CDR1 is SGHNT and CDR2 YENEEA. This CDR3 is built from 15 residues. The V and J ends lost 5 bases and 8 bases, in that order; junction bases with no gene match: 6. The CDR3 DNA is TGTGCCAGCAGCCCGAGGACTAGCGGGAGACATGAGCAGTTCTTC. Protein: CASSPRTSGRHEQFF.

The rearrangement joins TRBV15 to TRBJ2-1; a possible D gene is TRBD2 (5 bases). The germline V gene encodes CDR1 LNHNV and CDR2 YYDKDF (reference sequence). Trimming cost V 3 bases and J 8 bases, with 14 bases left between them. CDR3 length equals 14 residues. The CDR3 nucleotides read TGTGCCACCAGCAGTACTCCAGCGGCGGATGAGCAGTTCTTC. Protein product: CATSSTPAADEQFF.